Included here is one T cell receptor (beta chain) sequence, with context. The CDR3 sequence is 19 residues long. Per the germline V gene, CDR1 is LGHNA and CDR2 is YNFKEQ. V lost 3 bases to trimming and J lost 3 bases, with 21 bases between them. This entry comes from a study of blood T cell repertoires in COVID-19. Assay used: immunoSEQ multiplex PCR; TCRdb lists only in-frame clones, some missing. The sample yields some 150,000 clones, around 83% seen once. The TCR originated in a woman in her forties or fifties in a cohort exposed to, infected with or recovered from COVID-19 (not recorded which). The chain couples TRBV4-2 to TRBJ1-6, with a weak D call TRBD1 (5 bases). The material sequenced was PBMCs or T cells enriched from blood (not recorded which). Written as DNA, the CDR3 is TGTGCCAGCAGCCAGCCTGACAGAGGCATCCTGGACTATAATTCACCCCTCCACTTT. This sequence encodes CASSQPDRGILDYNSPLHF.